These 23 T cell receptor beta chains originate from one sample sequenced in a study of blood T cell repertoires in COVID-19. Generated by immunoSEQ multiplex PCR, the TCRdb table keeps only in-frame clones and is missing some. This sample has tens of thousands of clones, with roughly 89% found just once. The sample comprised peripheral blood. Receptor source: a woman aged 80 or over with active COVID-19.

The chain has TRBV6-6 and TRBJ1-2; D unresolved. V was pared by 7 bases and J by 6 bases, with 18 bases between. In germline, CDR1 is MNHNY, CDR2 SVGAGI (reference sequence). CDR3 length equals 14 residues. CDR3 sequence reads: CASTNGDRADGYTF. DNA of the CDR3: TGTGCCAGCACCAACGGGGATAGGGCGGATGGCTACACCTTC.

The V call is TRBV4-2, the J call TRBJ2-2; maybe TRBD1 (6 bases). Per germline, CDR1 LGHNA and CDR2 YNFKEQ. Trimming removed 3 bases from V and 4 bases from J, with 12 bases in between. This CDR3 has 15 amino acids. Here the CDR3 reads CASSQGQGSTGELFF. CDR3 bases: TGTGCCAGCAGCCAGGGCCAGGGGAGCACCGGGGAGCTGTTTTTT.

This chain joins TRBV11-2 and TRBJ1-1, with TRBD1 matching over 7 bases. CDR1 and CDR2 from the germline V gene are SGHAT and FQNNGV. This CDR3 is 16 amino acids long. After removal of 1 base from V and 1 base from J, the junction contained 6 bases not matched to a gene. The CDR3 protein is CASSLVGQVGNTEAFF. CDR3 nucleotide sequence: TGTGCCAGCAGCTTAGTCGGACAGGTCGGGAACACTGAAGCTTTCTTT.

The chain couples TRBV5-1 to TRBJ1-1; 8 nucleotides align to TRBD1. V shed 2 bases, J shed 5 bases, and the junction held 8 bases outside the gene matches. The germline CDR1 and CDR2 sequences are SGHRS and YFSETQ. The CDR3 is 15 residues long. CDR3 sequence reads: CASSLSRGRWTEAFF. CDR3 bases: TGCGCCAGCAGCTTAAGCAGGGGGCGTTGGACTGAAGCTTTCTTT. The whole variable domain, remainder taken from reference TRBV5-1 and TRBJ1-1, is KAGVTQTPRYLIKTRGQQVTLSCSPISGHRSVSWYQQTPGQGLQFLFEYFSETQRNKGNFPGRFSGRQFSNSRSEMNVSTLELGDSALYLCASSLSRGRWTEAFFGQGTRLTVV.

The chain uses TRBV2 and TRBJ2-1; 9 nucleotides match TRBD2. Germline assignment: CDR1 SNHLY and CDR2 FYNNEI. The ends lost 2 bases at V and 2 bases at J; junction bases unmatched: 4. The CDR3 spans 16 residues. In nucleotides, the CDR3 is TGTGCCAGCAGTGAACGAAGCGGGGGGCCCTACAATGAGCAGTTCTTC. Encoded protein: CASSERSGGPYNEQFF.

The chain recombines TRBV4-3 with TRBJ1-2; 7 positions agree with TRBD1. CDR3 length equals 14 residues. V shed 2 bases, J shed 6 bases, and the junction held 6 bases outside the gene matches. Per germline, CDR1 LGHNA and CDR2 YSLEER. The CDR3 spells CASSQYRGGDGYTF. In DNA form, the CDR3 reads TGCGCCAGCAGCCAATACAGGGGAGGCGATGGCTACACCTTC.

The chain combines TRBV7-9 with TRBJ1-5; 8 bases are shared with TRBD1. Germline trimming cut 1 base from V and 4 bases from J; bases unmatched to any gene: 6. Germline CDR1 and CDR2: SEHNR and FQNEAQ (reference sequence). The CDR3 is 16 residues long. DNA for the CDR3: TGTGCCAGCAGCTTAGGGACAGGGAGTGGGAATCAGCCCCAGCATTTT. Residues: CASSLGTGSGNQPQHF.

The V call is TRBV9, the J call TRBJ2-5, with 10 bases matching TRBD2. V was pared by 3 bases and J by 2 bases, with 4 bases of the junction left unmatched. The CDR3 extends over 15 amino acids. Germline CDR1 reads SGDLS; CDR2 reads YYNGEE. The CDR3, as DNA: TGTGCCAGCAGCGATAGCGGGGGGTTTCAAGAGACCCAGTACTTC. Residues: CASSDSGGFQETQYF.

This chain connects TRBV19 to TRBJ2-5; 7 bases map to TRBD1. CDR3 length: 13 residues. With V trimmed by 6 bases and J by 5 bases, 6 bases remained unmatched. CDR1 is LNHDA, CDR2 SQIVND, per germline (reference sequence). CDR3 coding DNA: TGTGCCAGTAGGGACAGGAGAGGGGAGACCCAGTACTTC. Translating it yields CASRDRRGETQYF.

V is TRBV5-4 and J is TRBJ2-3; TRBD2 matches 10 bases. V shed 1 base, J shed 1 base, and the junction held 0 bases outside the gene matches. This CDR3 is 15 amino acids long. Germline assignment: CDR1 SGHNT and CDR2 YYREEE (reference sequence). The CDR3 region has the DNA TGTGCCAGCAGCTTGCTAGCGGGGGGCACAGATACGCAGTATTTT. Its protein is CASSLLAGGTDTQYF.

The rearrangement links TRBV5-1 to TRBJ2-5; D might be TRBD2 (6 bases). With 2 bases removed from V and 1 base from J, the gap between germline ends came to 12 bases. The CDR3 contains 15 residues. Germline assignment: CDR1 SGHRS and CDR2 YFSETQ. CDR3: CASSFNPGAQETQYF. The CDR3 nucleotides read TGCGCCAGCAGCTTTAACCCGGGAGCCCAAGAGACCCAGTACTTC.

On this clone: One end of the junction does not line up with germline, which may come from a read error. The V call is TRBV12-3 or TRBV12-4, the J call TRBJ2-1; 8 bases agree with TRBD2. This CDR3 has 11 residues. CDR3 sequence (DNA): TGTGCCAGCAGCCGCGGGGGGCCCCTCGTCTTC. This encodes CASSRGGPLVF.

This chain uses TRBV7-8 with TRBJ1-2; the D is unclear. The V and J ends lost 1 base and 8 bases respectively, with 14 bases between them. This CDR3 region has 14 residues. CDR1 and CDR2 from the germline V gene are SGHVS and FQNEAQ. The CDR3 here is CASSLVASNRGYTF. The CDR3 DNA sequence: TGTGCCAGCAGCTTAGTAGCCAGTAACCGGGGCTACACCTTC.

J is TRBJ2-2 and V is TRBV14; TRBD2 might be the D (6 bases). V dropped 1 base and J dropped 4 bases, with 10 bases sitting between them. Germline V gives CDR1 SGHDN, CDR2 FVKESK. The CDR3 loop spans 15 amino acids. CDR3 sequence: CASSQGLGATGELFF. CDR3 DNA: TGTGCCAGCAGCCAAGGACTAGGGGCCACCGGGGAGCTGTTTTTT.

The V call is TRBV10-1, the J call TRBJ2-6; a possible D gene is TRBD1 (5 bases). Germline CDR1 is WNHNN and CDR2 is SYGVQD (reference sequence). V gave up 2 bases and J gave up 0 bases, with 8 bases separating them. The CDR3 loop spans 16 amino acids. The CDR3 sequence: CASSEGQVSGANVLTF. DNA for the CDR3: TGCGCCAGCAGTGAGGGACAAGTCTCTGGGGCCAACGTCCTGACTTTC.

The J gene is TRBJ1-2, the V gene TRBV19; 12 nucleotides align to TRBD1. Germline V gene data show CDR1 as LNHDA and CDR2 as SQIVND (reference sequence). The CDR3 spans 15 residues. Germline trimming cut 3 bases from V and 4 bases from J; bases unmatched to any gene: 3. CDR3: CASSIGTGGSYGYTF. As DNA, the CDR3 is TGTGCCAGTAGTATCGGGACAGGGGGCAGCTATGGCTACACCTTC.

The rearrangement links TRBV5-7 to TRBJ2-7; D gene ambiguous. TRBV5-7 counts as an open reading frame of uncertain function. The V end was cut by 0 bases, the J end by 6 bases, with 16 bases between. This CDR3 is 15 amino acids long. For the CDR3, the DNA is TGTGCCAGCAGCTTGGCCGGATCGGCGGCGTGCGAGCAGTACTTC. Protein sequence: CASSLAGSAACEQYF.

CDR3 residues: CASTPTGPGRTQYF. CDR3 sequence (DNA): TGTGCCAGCACCCCGACAGGTCCAGGTCGGACGCAGTATTTT. The gene calls are TRBV7-2 and TRBJ2-3, with D possibly TRBD1 on 6 matching bases. Trimming stripped 7 bases from V and 9 bases from J, with 20 bases between. From germline, CDR1 is SGHTA and CDR2 FQGNSA. The CDR3 sequence is 14 residues long.

J is TRBJ2-7 and V is TRBV9; a possible D gene is TRBD1 (6 bases). The ends were cut back, 4 bases at V and 6 bases at J, with 11 bases in the middle. This CDR3 has 12 residues. CDR1 is SGDLS, CDR2 YYNGEE, per germline. The CDR3 reads CASSPGVGEQYF. CDR3 bases: TGTGCCAGCAGCCCAGGGGTGGGCGAGCAGTACTTC.

The CDR3 sequence is CASSLSGYEQFF. The CDR3 region has the DNA TGTGCCAGCAGCTTGTCAGGGTATGAGCAGTTCTTC. The genes are TRBV7-2 and TRBJ2-1, with D possibly being TRBD1 (5 bases). The V gene lost 3 bases and the J gene lost 8 bases, with 8 bases spanning the gap. CDR1 SGHTA and CDR2 FQGNSA come from the germline V gene. This CDR3 region has 12 residues.

The chain joins TRBV14 to TRBJ1-2; 7 bases are a match to TRBD1. Germline V gene data show CDR1 as SGHDN and CDR2 as FVKESK. The CDR3 length is 14 residues. Trimming at V came to 4 bases and at J to 2 bases, leaving 4 bases not matched to a gene. The CDR3 nucleotides are TGTGCCAGCAGCCCGGGACAGCAGAACTATGGCTACACCTTC. As protein: CASSPGQQNYGYTF.

In this sample, this clone turned up once. The chain links TRBV2 to TRBJ1-2, with D perhaps TRBD1 (5 bases). Deletions cut 3 bases from V and 12 bases from J, with 23 bases between. CDR3 length equals 15 residues. CDR1 and CDR2 from the germline V gene are SNHLY and FYNNEI. CDR3 sequence: CASSDPTAAYGYDTF. The DNA of the CDR3 is TGTGCCAGCAGTGACCCGACAGCCGCCTATGGCTATGACACCTTC.

CDR3 sequence (DNA): TGTGCCAGCAGCCAAGATCTCTCTGGGACAGGGTTGGGCGAGCAGTACTTC. Residues: CASSQDLSGTGLGEQYF. The chain links TRBV4-2 to TRBJ2-7; the match to TRBD1 covers 9 bases. This CDR3 has 17 residues. Germline CDR1 is LGHNA and CDR2 is YNFKEQ. V trimming: 0 bases; J trimming: 6 bases; junction bases outside the gene matches: 12.